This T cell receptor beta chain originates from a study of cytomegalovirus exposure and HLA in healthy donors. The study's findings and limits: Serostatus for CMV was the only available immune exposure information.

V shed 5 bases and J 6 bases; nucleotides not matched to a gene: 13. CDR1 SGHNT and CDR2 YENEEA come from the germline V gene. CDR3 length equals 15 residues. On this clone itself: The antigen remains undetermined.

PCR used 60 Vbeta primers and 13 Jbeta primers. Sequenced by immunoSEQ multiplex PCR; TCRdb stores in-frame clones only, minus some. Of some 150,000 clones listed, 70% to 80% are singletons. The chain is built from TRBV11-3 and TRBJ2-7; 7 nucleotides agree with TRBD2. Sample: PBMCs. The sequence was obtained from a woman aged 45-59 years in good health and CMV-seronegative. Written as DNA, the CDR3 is TGTGCCAGCAGCACACGGACTAGTCCAGAGGTCGAGCAGTACTTC. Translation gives CASSTRTSPEVEQYF. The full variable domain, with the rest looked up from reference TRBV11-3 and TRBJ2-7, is EAGVVQSPRYKIIEKKQPVAFWCNPISGHNTLYWYLQNLGQGPELLIRYENEEAVDDSQLPKDRFSAERLKGVDSTLKIQPAELGDSAVYLCASSTRTSPEVEQYFGPGTRLTVT.